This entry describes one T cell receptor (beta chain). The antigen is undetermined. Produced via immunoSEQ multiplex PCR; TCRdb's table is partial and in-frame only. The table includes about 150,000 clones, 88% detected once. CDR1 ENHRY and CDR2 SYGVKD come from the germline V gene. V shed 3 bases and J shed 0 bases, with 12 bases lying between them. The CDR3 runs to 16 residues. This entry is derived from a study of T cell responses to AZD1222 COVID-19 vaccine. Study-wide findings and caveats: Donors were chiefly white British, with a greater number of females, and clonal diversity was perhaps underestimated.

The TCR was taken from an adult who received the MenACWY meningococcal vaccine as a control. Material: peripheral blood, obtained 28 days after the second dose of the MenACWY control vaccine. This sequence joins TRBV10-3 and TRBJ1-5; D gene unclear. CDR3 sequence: CAISDFAQVSNQPQHF. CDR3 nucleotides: TGTGCCATCAGTGATTTTGCTCAGGTTAGCAATCAGCCCCAGCATTTT.